A single sample gave rise to the 32 T cell receptor beta chains below, sequenced in a study of T cells in Graves' hyperthyroidism and ophthalmopathy. Amplification of TCR beta CDR3 regions was performed using RNA transcripts as template. An initial round of RT-PCR targeting the TCR CDR3 relied on the HTBI primer set. From the multiplex PCR reads, TCRdb called clonotypes with MiXCR, one entry per CDR3 protein. The sample includes 450,000 to 700,000 distinct CDR3 sequences, roughly 46% of them seen just once. The sequenced material came from peripheral blood or thyroid tissue (not recorded which). The receptor set was obtained from an adult woman with Graves' disease, either hyperthyroidism or ophthalmopathy (not recorded which).

This clonotype has at least ten counts. The chain employs TRBV3-1 and TRBJ1-1, with D tentatively TRBD1 (5 bases). The CDR3 is made up of 13 amino acids. V was clipped by 1 base and J by 4 bases, with 7 bases between them. CDR1 and CDR2 from the germline V gene are LGHDT and YNNKEL (reference sequence). CDR3 residues: CASSQAGFTEAFF. CDR3 nucleotide sequence: TGTGCCAGCAGCCAAGCAGGGTTCACTGAAGCTTTCTTT.

This clonotype was counted a few times. In DNA, the CDR3 is TGTGCCAGCAGCCTAAGTAGCGGGAGGTACGAGCAGTACTTC. This sequence encodes CASSLSSGRYEQYF. The gene calls are TRBV3-1 and TRBJ2-7, with 10 bases fitting TRBD2. Germline-derived CDR1 and CDR2 are LGHDT and YNNKEL (reference sequence). The CDR3 has 14 residues. V was pared by 4 bases and J by 4 bases, with 4 bases of the junction left unmatched.

J is TRBJ1-5 and V is TRBV2, with D tentatively TRBD1 (5 bases). V lost 8 bases, J lost 8 bases, and 19 bases lay in between. CDR1 SNHLY and CDR2 FYNNEI come from the germline V gene. The length of the CDR3 is 14 residues. CDR3 amino acids: CASGGRRANEPQHF. The CDR3 coding sequence is TGTGCCAGCGGGGGACGAAGGGCTAATGAGCCCCAGCATTTT.

This rearrangement joins TRBV24-1 to TRBJ2-3, with D possibly TRBD1 on 6 matching bases. The ends were cut back, 6 bases at V and 3 bases at J, with 21 bases in the middle. The germline V gene has CDR1 KGHDR and CDR2 SFDVKD. This CDR3 comprises 17 residues. DNA of the CDR3: TGTGCCACCAGTTTTACAGGGCTCGCCGGGGAAACAGATACGCAGTATTTT. This sequence encodes CATSFTGLAGETDTQYF.

As concerns this clonotype: This clone may be a read error of a much larger clone one base away. V usage is TRBV5-1 and J usage is TRBJ2-5; the D call may be TRBD1 or TRBD2 (6 bases each). The CDR3 covers 16 residues. Between the trimmed V and J ends, which lost 0 bases and 4 bases, there was a span of 16 bases. Germline V gene sequence: CDR1 SGHRS, CDR2 YFSETQ. CDR3 region: CASSLGIAEGGETQYF. CDR3 in DNA: TGCGCCAGCAGCTTGGGTATAGCGGAGGGGGGAGAGACCCAGTACTTC.

This clonotype appeared many times. V is TRBV7-9 and J is TRBJ2-7, with 10 bases that match TRBD1. The V gene's germline CDR1 is SEHNR and CDR2 FQNEAQ (reference sequence). With 5 bases clipped from V and 5 bases from J, the junction kept 9 bases outside the gene matches. There are 15 residues in the CDR3. CDR3 region: CASSALDRGRDEQYF. The CDR3 nucleotides read TGTGCCAGCAGCGCCCTTGACAGGGGGCGCGACGAGCAGTACTTC. Filled out from reference TRBV7-9 and TRBJ2-7, the complete variable domain reads DTGVSQNPRHKITKRGQNVTFRCDPISEHNRLYWYRQTLGQGPEFLTYFQNEAQLEKSRLLSDRFSAERPKGSFSTLEIQRTEQGDSAMYLCASSALDRGRDEQYFGPGTRLTVT.

For this clonotype: This likely comes from a read error, as the CDR3 has no conserved phenylalanine or tryptophan at its end. The DNA is left out, because the CDR3 cannot be placed on it with certainty; the CDR3 is given as TCRdb lists it. The chain has TRBV29-1 and TRBJ1-4. Looked up from germline, CDR1 is SQVTM and CDR2 is ANQGSEA. With termini counted, the CDR3 has 11 amino acids. The CDR3 spells CSVEHYRGVGY.

V usage is TRBV20-1 and J usage is TRBJ1-1, with TRBD1 as a possible D gene (5 bases). Trimming took 2 bases from V and 1 from J, leaving 11 bases between them. Germline values: CDR1 DFQATT, CDR2 SNEGSKA (reference sequence). This CDR3 contains 14 residues. The CDR3 nucleotides read TGCAGTGCTAGACCAGGGACCGCGAACACTGAAGCTTTCTTT. Its translation is CSARPGTANTEAFF.

Only one count was recorded for this clonotype. The rearrangement links TRBV11-2 to TRBJ1-6; TRBD1 might be the D (5 bases). CDR1 and CDR2 from the germline V gene are SGHAT and FQNNGV. The CDR3 has 14 residues. V lost 3 bases and J 13 bases, leaving 16 bases between the germline ends. CDR3 residues: CASSLIRDPAPLHF. Here the CDR3 DNA reads TGTGCCAGCAGCTTGATCCGGGACCCCGCGCCCCTCCACTTT. The variable domain in full, completed from reference TRBV11-2 and TRBJ1-6, reads EAGVAQSPRYKIIEKRQSVAFWCNPISGHATLYWYQQILGQGPKLLIQFQNNGVVDDSQLPKDRFSAERLKGVDSTLKIQPAKLEDSAVYLCASSLIRDPAPLHFGNGTRLTVT.

This clonotype has only a few counts. J is TRBJ1-2 and V is TRBV20-1, with TRBD1 identical over 7 bases. J lost 7 bases, V lost 3 bases, and 8 bases had no gene match. Germline CDR1 reads DFQATT; CDR2 reads SNEGSKA (reference sequence). This CDR3 region has 13 residues. CDR3 protein: CSARPRQGTGYTF. DNA of the CDR3: TGCAGTGCTAGGCCTCGACAGGGCACTGGCTACACCTTC.

The sample holds many counts of this clonotype. The chain recombines TRBV9 with TRBJ2-5; D perhaps matches TRBD2 (5 bases). The CDR3 consists of 15 residues. V was clipped by 3 bases and J by 4 bases, with 16 bases between them. CDR1 is SGDLS, CDR2 YYNGEE, per germline. This CDR3 is CASSAPGGAVETQYF. The DNA for the CDR3 is TGTGCCAGCAGCGCCCCCGGAGGAGCAGTAGAGACCCAGTACTTC.

Comment on this clonotype: The conserved phenylalanine or tryptophan normally closing the CDR3 is absent here, so this likely arose from a read error. Because the CDR3's place on the DNA is in doubt, the DNA is left out and the CDR3 is given as listed by TCRdb. The V and J genes are TRBV5-1 and TRBJ2-5. Germline values: CDR1 SGHRS, CDR2 YFSETQ. The CDR3 has 9 amino acids, counting both end residues. This chain's CDR3 is CASSLGQSY.

As for this clonotype: A junction end diverges from the germline sequence, so it may reflect a read error. This chain connects TRBV5-1 to TRBJ1-1; a possible D gene is TRBD1 (5 bases). The CDR3 has 14 residues. Germline assignment: CDR1 SGHRS and CDR2 YFSETQ. This chain's CDR3 is CAGSLTGTRGEAFF. CDR3 sequence (DNA): TGTGCCGGCAGCCTCACGGGGACCCGCGGTGAAGCTTTCTTT.

The gene calls are TRBV20-1 and TRBJ2-7; D may be TRBD2 (5 bases). The CDR3 totals 13 residues. Germline lookup yields CDR1 DFQATT and CDR2 SNEGSKA (reference sequence). The V gene lost 2 bases and the J gene lost 4 bases, with 12 bases spanning the gap. CDR3 bases: TGCAGTGCTAGAAGTAGGGAGCGTTACGAGCAGTACTTC. Its protein product is CSARSRERYEQYF.

This clonotype was seen more than once but under ten times. This may stem from a read error, because a much larger clone lies one nucleotide away. V and J are TRBV5-1 and TRBJ2-5, with 8 positions matching TRBD1. The CDR3 runs to 16 residues. J lost 4 bases, V lost 0 bases, and 8 bases had no gene match. Germline assignment: CDR1 SGHRS and CDR2 YFSETQ. The CDR3 sequence: CASSLDPSGGVETQYF. For the CDR3, the DNA is TGCGCCAGCAGCTTGGACCCCTCAGGGGGCGTAGAGACCCAGTACTTC.

The chain couples TRBV19 to TRBJ2-1; D is uncertain. Germline CDR1 and CDR2: LNHDA and SQIVND (reference sequence). The CDR3 is 15 amino acids. Trimming cost V 6 bases and J 0 bases, with 12 bases left between them. CDR3 sequence reads: CASRTKRSSYNEQFF. For the CDR3, the DNA is TGTGCCAGTAGAACCAAGCGTAGCTCCTACAATGAGCAGTTCTTC.

DNA of the CDR3: TGTGCCAGCAGTACAGGGCCCCCCGGGCGCTACGAGCAGTACTTC. Translating gives CASSTGPPGRYEQYF. This chain connects TRBV28 to TRBJ2-7; maybe TRBD1 (6 bases). Germline V CDR1 and CDR2: MDHEN, SYDVKM. The V and J ends lost 5 bases and 3 bases respectively, with 17 bases between them. The CDR3 covers 15 residues.

V usage is TRBV20-1 and J usage is TRBJ2-6; 8 bases agree with TRBD2. The CDR3 is made up of 17 amino acids. Germline V CDR1 and CDR2: DFQATT, SNEGSKA (reference sequence). The CDR3 spells CGSGSGGPVSGANVLTF. DNA of the CDR3: TGCGGAAGCGGGAGTGGGGGACCGGTCTCTGGGGCCAACGTCCTGACTTTC.

Ten or more counts support this clonotype. This chain joins TRBV28 and TRBJ2-7; D gene unclear. V was cut by 6 bases and J by 3 bases, with 9 bases left in between. Germline-derived CDR1 and CDR2 are MDHEN and SYDVKM. The CDR3 consists of 12 residues. The CDR3 coding sequence is TGTGCCAGCAGCTGGACCCTCTACGAGCAGTACTTC. Translation: CASSWTLYEQYF.

The table lists this clonotype with many counts. The chain employs TRBV10-3 and TRBJ1-1, with 8 bases matching TRBD1. CDR3 length: 14 residues. J gave up 1 base and V 6 bases, and 4 bases lay outside the gene matches. Germline lookup yields CDR1 ENHRY and CDR2 SYGVKD. The CDR3 DNA is TGTGCCATCAGGGCTGGGACAGGGAACACTGAAGCTTTCTTT. Its translation is CAIRAGTGNTEAFF.

This clonotype was counted at least ten times. The CDR3: CATKVLHENTEAFF. In DNA, the CDR3 is TGCGCCACCAAAGTCCTCCATGAGAACACTGAAGCTTTCTTT. The chain joins TRBV5-1 to TRBJ1-1; D gene ambiguous. Germline V lookup: CDR1 SGHRS, CDR2 YFSETQ. CDR3 length: 14 residues. The V and J ends lost 9 bases and 1 base respectively, with 16 bases between them.

This clonotype appeared many times. The chain has TRBV2 and TRBJ1-1; D gene uncertain. CDR3 length equals 13 residues. V was trimmed by 6 bases and J by 7 bases, leaving 15 bases between them. Germline V gene lookup returns CDR1 SNHLY and CDR2 FYNNEI. This CDR3 is CASSRKLLVEAFF. The CDR3 bases are TGTGCCAGCAGCCGAAAGTTACTGGTTGAAGCTTTCTTT.

This rearrangement joins TRBV20-1 to TRBJ1-2, with D unresolved. Trimming took off 1 base at V and 4 bases at J, with 4 bases between the two ends. Looked up from germline, CDR1 is DFQATT and CDR2 is SNEGSKA (reference sequence). The CDR3 contains 11 residues. The CDR3 DNA reads TGCAGTGCTAGAGCAGGCTATGGCTACACCTTC. This codes for CSARAGYGYTF.

This clonotype was observed a handful of times. The V gene is TRBV28, the J gene TRBJ2-7, with D perhaps assigned TRBD1 or TRBD2 (5 bases each). This CDR3 spans 15 amino acids. The V gene lost 7 bases and the J gene lost 5 bases, with 21 bases spanning the gap. CDR1 MDHEN and CDR2 SYDVKM come from the germline V gene. The CDR3 sequence: CASNLAWGRADEQYF. In DNA, the CDR3 is TGTGCCAGCAACTTAGCGTGGGGCAGGGCGGACGAGCAGTACTTC.

The chain couples TRBV9 to TRBJ2-7; TRBD2 aligns across 7 bases. The J segment lost 1 base and the V segment lost 4 bases, leaving 5 bases of the junction unmatched. Germline V gene data show CDR1 as SGDLS and CDR2 as YYNGEE. This CDR3 region has 14 residues. CDR3 sequence reads: CASSPGGPSYEQYF. The CDR3 DNA follows: TGTGCCAGCAGCCCGGGGGGACCGTCCTACGAGCAGTACTTC.

This chain connects TRBV14 to TRBJ2-7; weak D call: TRBD2 (5 bases). This CDR3 has 16 residues. Trimming left V 1 base short and J 4 bases short, with 17 bases between. In germline, CDR1 is SGHDN, CDR2 FVKESK. The CDR3 is CASSQGGLTIPYEQYF. CDR3 nucleotides: TGTGCCAGCAGCCAAGGAGGACTCACCATTCCTTACGAGCAGTACTTC.

This clonotype has just a few counts. The V and J genes are TRBV4-1 and TRBJ1-4, with D perhaps TRBD1 (5 bases). V was shortened by 0 bases and J by 7 bases, with 12 bases between the two germline ends. The CDR3 contains 15 residues. The germline gives CDR1 MGHRA, CDR2 YSYEKL. This CDR3 reads CASSQDEGPVEKLFF. CDR3 sequence (DNA): TGCGCCAGCAGCCAAGATGAGGGGCCTGTTGAAAAACTGTTTTTT.

Ten or more counts support this clonotype. The rearrangement joins TRBV5-1 to TRBJ1-6, with TRBD1 matching 9 bases. Germline CDR1 SGHRS, CDR2 YFSETQ. The CDR3 totals 16 residues. The V gene end was trimmed by 3 bases and the J gene end by 9 bases; junction bases not matched to a gene: 10. CDR3 DNA sequence: TGCGCCAGCAGCTGGACAGGGGTCGGAGGTATTTCACCCCTCCACTTT. Residues: CASSWTGVGGISPLHF.

The chain couples TRBV7-9 to TRBJ2-7, with 8 bases aligning to TRBD2. The germline CDR1 and CDR2 sequences are SEHNR and FQNEAQ (reference sequence). The CDR3 contains 15 residues. V gave up 5 bases and J gave up 5 bases; unmatched junction bases: 11. The CDR3 is CASSPLGLGVNEQYF. The CDR3 DNA reads TGTGCCAGCAGCCCACTGGGACTAGGTGTAAACGAGCAGTACTTC.

The rearrangement uses TRBV11-1 and TRBJ2-7, with 9 bases identical to TRBD2. The germline CDR1 and CDR2 sequences are SGHAT and FQDESV (reference sequence). CDR3 length equals 16 residues. Unmatched junction bases numbered 12, after V lost 0 bases and J lost 9 bases. CDR3 loop: CASSLALGLAGEWQYF. In DNA, the CDR3 is TGTGCCAGCAGCTTAGCCCTCGGGTTAGCGGGAGAATGGCAGTACTTC.

This clonotype was counted only a few times. The chain has TRBV29-1 and TRBJ2-5; D unclear. With 6 bases removed from V and 5 bases from J, the gap between germline ends came to 19 bases. The CDR3 length is 14 residues. Germline-derived CDR1 and CDR2 are SQVTM and ANQGSEA. CDR3 sequence (DNA): TGCAGCGTCAAACAAGCCCCCGTGACGGAGACCCAGTACTTC. Amino acids: CSVKQAPVTETQYF.

The chain recombines TRBV29-1 with TRBJ1-2, with D possibly TRBD1 on 5 matching bases. The CDR3 has 15 residues. The V end was cut by 0 bases, the J end by 2 bases, with 13 bases between. Per germline, CDR1 SQVTM and CDR2 ANQGSEA. DNA for the CDR3: TGCAGCGTTGAAGATCACGTCGGGGGGAACTATGGCTACACCTTC. It specifies CSVEDHVGGNYGYTF.